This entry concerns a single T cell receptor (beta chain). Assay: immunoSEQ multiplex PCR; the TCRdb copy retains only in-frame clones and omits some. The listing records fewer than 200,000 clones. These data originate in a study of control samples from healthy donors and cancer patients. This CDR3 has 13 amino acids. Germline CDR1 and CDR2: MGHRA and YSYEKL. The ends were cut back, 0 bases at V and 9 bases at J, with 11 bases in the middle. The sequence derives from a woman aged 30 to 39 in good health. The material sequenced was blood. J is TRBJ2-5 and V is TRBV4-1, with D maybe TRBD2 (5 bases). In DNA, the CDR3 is TGCGCCAGCAGCCAAGAGCGGGCCCGCGCCCAGTACTTC. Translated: CASSQERARAQYF.